This T cell receptor (beta chain) is drawn from a study of T cells after yellow fever vaccination. Whole-study context: Those fractions that held only low numbers of cells were prepared using the SMART-Seq v4 Ultra Low Input RNA kit.

A universal primer site and UMIs were added as TCR cDNA was made by 5'RACE template switching. TCRdb used MiXCR to reprocess the 5' RACE reads, holding one entry per CDR3 protein. The sample includes 450,000 to 600,000 distinct CDR3 sequences, approximately 12% seen only once; the top ten take 11% to 15%. In its sample, this clonotype was seen a few times. Its antigen is undetermined. Study-wide findings and caveats: Within FACS-sorted repertoires, abundant clonotypes contaminating from the bulk population could be present.

V lost 4 bases to trimming and J lost 0 bases, with 11 bases between them. Per the germline V gene, CDR1 is SGHNT and CDR2 is YYREEE (reference sequence). CDR3 length: 14 residues. This TCR was sampled from a young man who received the YFV17D yellow fever vaccine. The rearrangement joins TRBV5-4 to TRBJ2-7, with a possible D match to TRBD1 (6 bases). The sequenced sample was PBMCs, obtained on the day of the yellow fever booster vaccination. The CDR3 here is CASSGKDSSYEQYF. The DNA for the CDR3 is TGTGCCAGCAGCGGAAAGGACAGCTCCTACGAGCAGTACTTC.